This paragraph reports one T cell receptor beta chain. Its antigen is as yet unknown. The entry originates in a study of T-cell reconstitution after alpha-beta-depleted transplantation in children. Study conclusions and caveats: Newly made T cells mostly supplied T-cell counts and diversity one year after transplant. Alpha-beta T cells present about two months after transplant were reported to originate from several hundred expanded graft clones.

As it was prepared, the TCRbeta library received unique molecular identifiers. TCRdb called the PCR reads again in MiXCR, with one record for every CDR3 protein. Here the sample spans about 500,000 distinct CDR3 sequences, about an eighth being singletons. The receptor was isolated from a female patient between 2 and 15 years old who had a stem cell transplant for aplastic anemia, so the T cells may come from the graft donor. Sequencing used PBMCs, mostly from graft donor cells, obtained 180 days after TCRalphabeta/CD19-depleted stem cell transplant.

CDR3 sequence: CAISEPGGTTEQFF. In nucleotides, the CDR3 is TGTGCCATCAGTGAGCCGGGGGGGACCACGGAGCAGTTCTTC. The chain joins TRBV10-3 to TRBJ2-1; 8 positions match TRBD2. Trimming cost V 2 bases and J 10 bases; bases outside gene matches: 7. CDR1 and CDR2 (germline): ENHRY, SYGVKD. The CDR3 sequence is 14 residues long.